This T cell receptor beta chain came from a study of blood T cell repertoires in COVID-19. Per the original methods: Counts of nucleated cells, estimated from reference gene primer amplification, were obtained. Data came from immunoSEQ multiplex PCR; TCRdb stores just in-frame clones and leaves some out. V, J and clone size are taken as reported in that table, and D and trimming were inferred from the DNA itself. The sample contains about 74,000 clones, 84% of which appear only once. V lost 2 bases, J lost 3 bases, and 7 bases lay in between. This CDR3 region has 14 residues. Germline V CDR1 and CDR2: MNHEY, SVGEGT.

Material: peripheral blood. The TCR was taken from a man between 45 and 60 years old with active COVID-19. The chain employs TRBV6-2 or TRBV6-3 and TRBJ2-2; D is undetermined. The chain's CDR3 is CASSYPPYTGELFF. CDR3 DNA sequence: TGTGCCAGCAGTTACCCCCCCTACACCGGGGAGCTGTTTTTT.